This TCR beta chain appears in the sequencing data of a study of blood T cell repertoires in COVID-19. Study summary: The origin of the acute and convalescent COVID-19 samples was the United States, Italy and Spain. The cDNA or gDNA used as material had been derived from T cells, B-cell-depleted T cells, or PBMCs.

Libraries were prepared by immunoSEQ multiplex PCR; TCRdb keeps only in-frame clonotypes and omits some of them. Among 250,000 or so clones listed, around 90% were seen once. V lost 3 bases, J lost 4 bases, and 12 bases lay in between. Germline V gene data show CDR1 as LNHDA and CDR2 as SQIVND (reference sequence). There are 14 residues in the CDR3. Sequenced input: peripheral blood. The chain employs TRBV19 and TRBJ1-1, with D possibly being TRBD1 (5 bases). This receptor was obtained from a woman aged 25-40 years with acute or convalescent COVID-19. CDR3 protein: CASSIWGERTEAFF. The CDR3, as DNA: TGTGCCAGTAGTATCTGGGGGGAGCGCACTGAAGCTTTCTTT.